Each of the 32 T cell receptor beta chains below was sequenced from the same sample in a study of T cells in Graves' hyperthyroidism and ophthalmopathy (dated by TCRdb to about 2019). The library was built by means of multiplex PCR. The instrument was an Illumina HiSeq 2000. TCR beta CDR3 regions were amplified from RNA transcripts. The TCR CDR3 was subjected to a first round of RT-PCR using the HTBI primer set and the Qiagen OneStep RT-PCR kit. TCRdb itself trimmed the public reads at Q25 with fastp, ran MiXCR and retained productive beta chains. All rows with the same CDR3 protein become a single entry with the most common DNA and genes. The sample records 400,000 to 600,000 distinct CDR3 sequences, around 16% of which are singletons. About 29% of the sample is held by the ten biggest clonotypes. Sequencing used blood. The receptors stem from a young woman with Graves' ophthalmopathy.

This clonotype has at least ten counts. V and J are TRBV19 and TRBJ2-1; TRBD2 matches at 10 bases. J was trimmed by 2 bases and V by 10 bases; bases with no gene match: 5. This CDR3 region has 14 residues. Germline CDR1 LNHDA, CDR2 SQIVND (reference sequence). The CDR3 sequence: CATRLAGAYNEQFF. Written as DNA, the CDR3 is TGTGCCACCCGTCTAGCGGGGGCCTACAATGAGCAGTTCTTC.

Comments on this clonotype: This may be a read error, as it is one base from a much larger clone. The chain has TRBV6-9 and TRBJ2-7; 10 nucleotides align to TRBD1. The V gene's germline CDR1 is MNHGY and CDR2 SVAAGI. The CDR3 runs 15 residues. The CDR3 here is CDSSLPGQGTGEQYF. Written as DNA, the CDR3 is TGTGACAGCAGCCTGCCGGGACAGGGGACTGGGGAGCAGTACTTC.

This clonotype showed up just a few times. The V gene is TRBV13, the J gene TRBJ2-6, with TRBD1 matching 8 bases. The CDR3 covers 15 residues. V lost 5 bases, J lost 4 bases, and 4 bases stayed unmatched. Per germline, CDR1 PRHDT and CDR2 FYEKMQ (reference sequence). In DNA form, the CDR3 reads TGTGCCAGCAGCCCGACAGGGGTGGGGGCCAACGTCCTGACTTTC. Translating gives CASSPTGVGANVLTF.

The chain uses TRBV10-3 and TRBJ1-2; TRBD1 matches 10 bases. CDR1 ENHRY and CDR2 SYGVKD come from the germline V gene. The CDR3 spans 17 residues. Unmatched junction bases numbered 17, after V lost 6 bases and J lost 7 bases. CDR3 DNA: TGTGCCATCAGGTCTCCGGGACAGGGGCCCGGGGGTGGTGGCTACACCTTC. It yields the protein CAIRSPGQGPGGGGYTF.

The sample holds a few counts of this clonotype. V is TRBV6-1 and J is TRBJ1-1; TRBD1 aligns across 7 bases. This CDR3 region has 12 residues. V shed 10 bases, J shed 7 bases, and the junction held 9 bases outside the gene matches. Germline V gene lookup returns CDR1 MNHNS and CDR2 SASEGT. CDR3 DNA sequence: TGTGCCACAGCGGAGACAGGGTTTGAAGCTTTCTTT. Translation gives CATAETGFEAFF.

This clonotype has at least ten counts. The genes are TRBV20-1 and TRBJ2-1; D perhaps matches TRBD1 (6 bases). Trimming removed 3 bases from V and 4 bases from J, with 16 bases in between. Germline CDR1 reads DFQATT; CDR2 reads SNEGSKA (reference sequence). The CDR3 contains 15 residues. As DNA, the CDR3 is TGCAGTGCTAGTTATCTCCTAGGGGGATACAATGAGCAGTTCTTC. This translates into CSASYLLGGYNEQFF.

This chain uses TRBV5-6 with TRBJ2-4; no clear D. The germline V gene has CDR1 SGHDT and CDR2 YYEEEE. This CDR3 is 16 amino acids long. Trimming cost V 2 bases and J 6 bases, with 18 bases left between them. The CDR3 nucleotides are TGTGCCAGCAGCTTTACAGAATACGGCTCTGGAAACATTCAGTACTTC. Translation: CASSFTEYGSGNIQYF.

This clonotype showed up many times. Here the CDR3 reads CASSPLAVSYEQYF. DNA of the CDR3: TGTGCCAGCAGCCCACTAGCGGTGTCCTACGAGCAGTACTTC. J is TRBJ2-7 and V is TRBV7-8, with TRBD2 identical over 8 bases. Germline CDR1 reads SGHVS; CDR2 reads FQNEAQ. Trimming took 5 bases from V and 1 from J; bases not matched to a gene: 4. The CDR3 loop spans 14 amino acids.

The rearrangement joins TRBV12-3 or TRBV12-4 to TRBJ2-2; 7 bases are shared with TRBD2. Trimming at V came to 5 bases and at J to 7 bases, leaving 13 bases not matched to a gene. The CDR3 has 16 residues. The CDR3 DNA reads as TGTGCCAGCAGTCGCCCGGGACTAACGATTCTCGGGGAGCTGTTTTTT. It is translated as CASSRPGLTILGELFF.

The J gene is TRBJ2-1, the V gene TRBV5-1, with D uncertain. This CDR3 spans 14 amino acids. Looked up from germline, CDR1 is SGHRS and CDR2 is YFSETQ. The V gene lost 3 bases and the J gene lost 0 bases, with 7 bases spanning the gap. The CDR3, as DNA: TGCGCCAGCAGCTCAGAGATCTCCTACAATGAGCAGTTCTTC. It yields the protein CASSSEISYNEQFF.

This rearrangement joins TRBV20-1 to TRBJ1-1; a weak D match, TRBD1 (5 bases). V lost 6 bases and J 3 bases, leaving 14 bases between the germline ends. This CDR3 is built from 13 residues. CDR1 and CDR2 (germline): DFQATT, SNEGSKA (reference sequence). CDR3 DNA: TGCAGTGCCTCGGCAGGGTGGGACACTGAAGCTTTCTTT. Its translation is CSASAGWDTEAFF.

This clonotype was observed a handful of times. The chain links TRBV6-6 to TRBJ2-7; maybe TRBD2 (5 bases). Germline V gene data show CDR1 as MNHNY and CDR2 as SVGAGI (reference sequence). Trimming left V 2 bases short and J 6 bases short, with 14 bases between. This CDR3 has 14 amino acids. The CDR3 DNA follows: TGTGCCAGCAGTTACGGGTACGGGAAATCCGAGCAGTACTTC. It encodes CASSYGYGKSEQYF.

This clonotype was detected many times. V and J are TRBV3-1 and TRBJ2-2; 9 bases align to TRBD2. Germline lookup yields CDR1 LGHDT and CDR2 YNNKEL (reference sequence). This CDR3 is 18 amino acids long. J lost 4 bases, V lost 3 bases, and 12 bases had no gene match. CDR3 DNA sequence: TGTGCCAGCAGCCACTCTAGGGCGGGAGGGCCTATCACCGGGGAGCTGTTTTTT. Protein product: CASSHSRAGGPITGELFF. Based on the CDR3 plus reference TRBV3-1 and TRBJ2-2, the full variable domain is DTAVSQTPKYLVTQMGNDKSIKCEQNLGHDTMYWYKQDSKKFLKIMFSYNNKELIINETVPNRFSPKSPDKAHLNLHINSLELGDSAVYFCASSHSRAGGPITGELFFGEGSRLTVL.

The J gene is TRBJ2-7, the V gene TRBV14, with TRBD2 as a possible D gene (6 bases). The CDR3 sequence is 15 residues long. Per germline, CDR1 SGHDN and CDR2 FVKESK. V was clipped by 4 bases and J by 4 bases, with 17 bases between them. The CDR3 loop reads CASSRTIALMYEQYF. The CDR3 DNA follows: TGTGCCAGCAGCCGGACTATAGCATTGATGTACGAGCAGTACTTC.

This clonotype was found a few times. CDR3 sequence (DNA): TGTGCCAGCAGCCAAGGGGGTAGGCACAATGAGCAGTTCTTC. Translated, it gives CASSQGGRHNEQFF. The genes are TRBV14 and TRBJ2-1; D gene ambiguous. Germline-derived CDR1 and CDR2 are SGHDN and FVKESK. The CDR3 is 14 amino acids. Trimming cost V 1 base and J 5 bases, with 9 bases left between them.

The V and J genes are TRBV7-3 and TRBJ2-2, with TRBD2 matching over 12 bases. The CDR3 spans 13 residues. The V gene's germline CDR1 is SGHTA and CDR2 FQGTGA. V lost 8 bases and J lost 6; bases outside the gene matches: 1. CDR3 DNA: TGTGCCAGCCGACTAGCGGGAGCCGGGGAGCTGTTTTTT. Protein: CASRLAGAGELFF.

About this clonotype: This may be a read error: a much more frequent sequence differs by one nucleotide. The rearrangement joins TRBV30 to TRBJ1-1; D remains ambiguous. The CDR3 totals 12 residues. Germline CDR1 reads GTSNPN; CDR2 reads SVGIG (reference sequence). The CDR3 DNA is TGTGCCTGGAGTTTCACGAACACTGGAGCTTTCTTT. Encoded protein: CAWSFTNTGAFF.

The chain uses TRBV6-5 and TRBJ1-1; no reliable D call. The CDR3 consists of 15 residues. The V end was cut by 0 bases, the J end by 1 base, with 9 bases between. Germline V lookup: CDR1 MNHEY, CDR2 SVGAGI. The CDR3 DNA sequence: TGTGCCAGCAGTTACTCGAGCGGAGAGAACACTGAAGCTTTCTTT. Encoded protein: CASSYSSGENTEAFF.

This clonotype was detected many times. V is TRBV20-1 and J is TRBJ2-1, with a possible D match to TRBD2 (6 bases). V gave up 7 bases and J gave up 6 bases, with 13 bases separating them. In germline, CDR1 is DFQATT, CDR2 SNEGSKA (reference sequence). This CDR3 spans 12 amino acids. The CDR3 DNA is TGCAGTGTAGGGGAGGATTTCAATGAGCAGTTCTTC. It specifies CSVGEDFNEQFF.

This clonotype has more than one count but fewer than ten. The V call is TRBV11-2, the J call TRBJ2-2; 7 bases match TRBD1. V gave up 7 bases and J gave up 3 bases; unmatched junction bases: 8. Germline-derived CDR1 and CDR2 are SGHAT and FQNNGV. The CDR3 totals 15 residues. The CDR3: CASTLTGFHTGELFF. The CDR3 region has the DNA TGTGCCAGCACCCTGACAGGGTTTCACACCGGGGAGCTGTTTTTT.

The V call is TRBV6-2 or TRBV6-3, the J call TRBJ1-2; the D is unclear. Germline values: CDR1 MNHEY, CDR2 SVGEGT. The CDR3 contains 13 residues. V lost 5 bases, J lost 7 bases, and 14 bases lay in between. The CDR3 loop is CASSTPQAGGYTF. The CDR3, as DNA: TGTGCCAGCAGTACCCCCCAGGCGGGTGGCTACACCTTC.

A few counts support this clonotype. V gene TRBV25-1 combines with J gene TRBJ1-5; D gene uncertain. The CDR3 runs 14 residues. Looked up from germline, CDR1 is MGHDK and CDR2 is SYGVNS. The V end was cut by 0 bases, the J end by 3 bases, with 6 bases between. The CDR3 DNA reads TGTGCCAGCAGTGAATATGGGTTCAATCAGCCCCAGCATTTT. Encoded protein: CASSEYGFNQPQHF.

The chain carries TRBV10-3 and TRBJ2-7; D is ambiguous. This CDR3 comprises 13 residues. Germline V gives CDR1 ENHRY, CDR2 SYGVKD. The germline V and J ends were trimmed by 4 bases and 0 bases, with 7 bases remaining between them. The CDR3 sequence is CAISVGSSYEQYF. The DNA for the CDR3 is TGTGCCATCAGTGTGGGTTCCTCCTACGAGCAGTACTTC.

This clonotype was observed at least ten times. V is TRBV20-1 and J is TRBJ2-7, with 9 bases aligning to TRBD1. The CDR3 contains 14 residues. V trimming: 5 bases; J trimming: 2 bases; junction bases outside the gene matches: 7. Germline CDR1 DFQATT, CDR2 SNEGSKA (reference sequence). The CDR3, as DNA: TGCAGTGCTGAACCGGGACAGGGTACCTACGAGCAGTACTTC. As protein: CSAEPGQGTYEQYF.

Points on this clonotype: Lacking the conserved final phenylalanine or tryptophan, this CDR3 likely reflects a read error. J is TRBJ2-2 and V is TRBV6-2 or TRBV6-3; 7 bases agree with TRBD1. Germline trimming cut 5 bases from V and 6 bases from J; bases unmatched to any gene: 12. CDR3 length: 16 residues. The germline V gene has CDR1 MNHEY and CDR2 SVGEGT. The CDR3 nucleotides are TGTGCCAGCAGTGTTCTCCCGACAGGGTTTGCCGGGGAGCTGTTTCTT. Amino acid sequence: CASSVLPTGFAGELFL.

V gene TRBV6-5 combines with J gene TRBJ2-2; 7 bases match TRBD1. The CDR3 is 17 residues long. Germline V gene data show CDR1 as MNHEY and CDR2 as SVGAGI. The trim removed 2 bases at V and 0 bases at J, leaving 6 bases unmatched. In DNA, the CDR3 is TGTGCCAGCAGTTACCTAACAGGGGATACGAACACCGGGGAGCTGTTTTTT. Amino acid sequence: CASSYLTGDTNTGELFF.

Concerning this clonotype itself: A much larger clone lies a single base off, so this may be a read error. The chain is built from TRBV30 and TRBJ2-7; 7 nucleotides align to TRBD1. The assigned J gene may be wrong: the sequence end matches TRBJ2-1 better. Germline V gene sequence: CDR1 GTSNPN, CDR2 SVGIG (reference sequence). The CDR3 runs to 12 residues. The CDR3 nucleotides are TGTGCCTGGAGGACAGGGCCCTACGAGCAGTTCTTC. Encoded protein: CAWRTGPYEQFF.

In this sample, this clonotype turned up many times. The chain links TRBV20-1 to TRBJ2-7, with 9 positions matching TRBD2. This CDR3 spans 15 amino acids. Germline V CDR1 and CDR2: DFQATT, SNEGSKA (reference sequence). V trimming: 3 bases; J trimming: 6 bases; junction bases outside the gene matches: 12. The CDR3 loop is CSASSVGLAFAEQYF. The CDR3 nucleotides are TGCAGTGCTAGTTCTGTGGGACTAGCTTTCGCCGAGCAGTACTTC.

This clonotype has a handful of counts. The V and J genes are TRBV7-7 and TRBJ2-2, with 7 bases aligning to TRBD1. J lost 6 bases, V lost 5 bases, and 6 bases had no gene match. The length of the CDR3 is 14 residues. Germline-derived CDR1 and CDR2 are SSHAT and FNYEAQ (reference sequence). DNA for the CDR3: TGTGCCAGCAGCCTAGGGACAGCCCCCGGGGAGCTGTTTTTT. It encodes CASSLGTAPGELFF. The whole variable domain, remainder taken from reference TRBV7-7 and TRBJ2-2, is GAGVSQSPRYKVTKRGQDVTLRCDPISSHATLYWYQQALGQGPEFLTYFNYEAQPDKSGLPSDRFSAERPEGSISTLTIQRTEQRDSAMYRCASSLGTAPGELFFGEGSRLTVL.

This clonotype was seen at least ten times. The chain joins TRBV28 to TRBJ2-1; the match to TRBD2 covers 14 bases. The CDR3 is 15 amino acids. The germline V gene encodes CDR1 MDHEN and CDR2 SYDVKM. V lost 6 bases, J lost 9 bases, and 7 bases stayed unmatched. The CDR3 sequence: CASRTSGRAGGEQFF. CDR3 DNA sequence: TGTGCCAGCAGGACTAGCGGGAGGGCTGGCGGTGAGCAGTTCTTC.

The chain has TRBV28 and TRBJ2-1; 11 bases align to TRBD2. Germline V lookup: CDR1 MDHEN, CDR2 SYDVKM. The CDR3 covers 18 residues. The trim removed 1 base at V and 3 bases at J, leaving 8 bases unmatched. CDR3 DNA: TGTGCCAGCAGTTTATCCCCCCTAGGGACTAGCGGCTACAATGAGCAGTTCTTC. This sequence encodes CASSLSPLGTSGYNEQFF.

This rearrangement joins TRBV20-1 to TRBJ1-1, with D unresolved. There are 15 residues in the CDR3. V was clipped by 0 bases and J by 0 bases, with 11 bases between them. Germline V gene lookup returns CDR1 DFQATT and CDR2 SNEGSKA (reference sequence). The CDR3, as DNA: TGCAGTGCTAGAGATTGGAACAGCCTGAACACTGAAGCTTTCTTT. As protein: CSARDWNSLNTEAFF.